This TCR beta chain was found in a study of CD8 T cells in ankylosing spondylitis. Findings of the study overall: Matched ankylosing spondylitis synovial fluid reportedly showed significant enrichment of disease-linked clones. A CD8+ phenotype characterized the disease-linked clones, which were relatively rare in peripheral blood. Several of the motif variants were reported before in synovial fluid and blood from reactive arthritis. Among TCR beta sequences, a motif of about 8 highly homologous variants appeared characteristic of ankylosing spondylitis blood.

TCRdb independently ran MiXCR on the 5' RACE reads; one entry per CDR3 protein. The repertoire has about 240,000 distinct CDR3 sequences, 8% to 9.5% of them found once; the top ten carry about 6.5%. This clonotype was found a few times. Its antigen remains unknown. This clonotype originated in a male donor with ankylosing spondylitis or in good health (not recorded which). The sequenced material came from blood, either unsorted or a sorted T cell fraction (not recorded which).

CDR3 region: CSARLAGVREQYF. Here the CDR3 DNA reads TGCAGTGCTAGGCTAGCGGGAGTCCGGGAGCAGTACTTC. The gene calls are TRBV20-1 and TRBJ2-7, with TRBD2 matching over 10 bases. Germline-derived CDR1 and CDR2 are DFQATT and SNEGSKA (reference sequence). The CDR3 spans 13 residues. With 3 bases clipped from V and 7 bases from J, the junction kept 6 bases outside the gene matches.